These T cell receptor beta chains were read from a single sample in a study of blood T cell repertoires in COVID-19. The table came from immunoSEQ multiplex PCR; TCRdb's copy has only in-frame clones and leaves some out. Of fewer than 350,000 clones detected, 87% appear once; the ten largest clones hold roughly 9.9%. Sequenced material: peripheral blood. The receptor source for this set is a man aged 25 to 45 with COVID-19, enrolled during active disease. Both conserved end residues are part of each CDR3. D genes are given only for firm matches. Clone size is stated in some rows and not others, as once, few, many or a class when expanded.

j_gene	abundance	v_gene	d_gene	CDR3aa	CDR3nt
TRBJ2-2	.	TRBV4-2	.	CASSHAGLDPSGELFF	TGTGCCAGCAGCCACGCGGGACTCGACCCATCCGGGGAGCTGTTTTTT
TRBJ1-1	.	TRBV6-2/TRBV6-3	.	CASSSPGGLDTEAFF	TGTGCCAGCAGTTCGCCGGGGGGGTTGGACACTGAAGCTTTCTTT
TRBJ1-5	.	TRBV19	TRBD1	CASSPRSSGTGGYQPQHF	TGTGCCAGTAGTCCCCGGTCTTCCGGGACAGGGGGCTATCAGCCCCAGCATTTT
TRBJ2-5	.	TRBV6-2/TRBV6-3	TRBD2	CASSYTGLAGDGETQYF	TGTGCCAGCAGTTACACTGGACTAGCGGGAGACGGAGAGACCCAGTACTTC
TRBJ1-4	.	TRBV6-1	.	CASSERVIRRDATNEKLFF	TGTGCCAGCAGTGAAAGGGTTATTAGGCGGGATGCAACTAATGAAAAACTGTTTTTT
TRBJ2-7	once	TRBV6-2/TRBV6-3	.	CASSYSLWGGPSYEQYF	TGTGCCAGCAGTTACTCCTTGTGGGGGGGGCCTTCCTACGAGCAGTACTTC
TRBJ2-5	.	TRBV5-4	.	CASSLRDFQETQYF	TGTGCCAGCAGCCTTAGGGACTTCCAAGAGACCCAGTACTTC
TRBJ2-3	.	TRBV6-5	.	CASSRIMATDTQYF	TGTGCCAGCAGTCGTATCATGGCCACAGATACGCAGTATTTT
TRBJ2-7	.	TRBV15	TRBD1	CATSRDTGTGTYEQYF	TGTGCCACCAGCAGAGATACCGGGACAGGGACCTACGAGCAGTACTTC
TRBJ2-2	.	TRBV24-1	.	CATSDFEGGELFF	TGTGCCACCAGTGATTTCGAGGGCGGGGAGCTGTTTTTT
TRBJ2-4	.	TRBV5-5	TRBD1	CASSLWTGTAKNIQYF	TGTGCCAGCAGCCTCTGGACAGGGACGGCCAAAAACATTCAGTACTTC
TRBJ1-6	.	TRBV4-1	TRBD1	CASSQIGTGGSPLHF	TGCGCCAGCAGCCAAATCGGGACAGGGGGGTCACCCCTCCACTTT
TRBJ2-7	.	TRBV24-1	.	CATSGGAKSTFGQYF	TGTGCCACCAGTGGAGGAGCAAAATCCACTTTCGGGCAGTACTTC
TRBJ2-7	.	TRBV6-2/TRBV6-3	.	CASSIDSNSYEQYF	TGTGCCAGCAGTATCGACTCTAACTCCTACGAGCAGTACTTC
TRBJ2-7	.	TRBV5-1	TRBD1	CASSLRWQGAKAYEQYF	TGCGCCAGCAGCTTGCGGTGGCAGGGGGCTAAAGCCTACGAGCAGTACTTC
TRBJ2-3	.	TRBV18	.	CASSPSPRDTQYF	TGTGCCAGCTCACCCTCACCGCGGGATACGCAGTATTTT
TRBJ1-1	.	TRBV18	TRBD1	CASSPRRQGTVNTEAFF	TGTGCCAGCTCACCACGGAGACAGGGGACTGTGAACACTGAAGCTTTCTTT
TRBJ1-2	.	TRBV5-6	.	CASSFRSFIYGYTF	TGTGCCAGCAGCTTTAGGAGTTTTATCTATGGCTACACCTTC
TRBJ2-7	.	TRBV7-2	TRBD2	CASSLTSGIDEQYF	TGTGCCAGCAGCTTGACTAGCGGGATCGACGAGCAGTACTTC
TRBJ2-5	once	TRBV7-2	.	CASSWATTNRETQYF	TGTGCCAGCAGCTGGGCAACCACCAACAGGGAGACCCAGTACTTC
TRBJ1-1	.	TRBV6-5	.	CASSFQTATEAFF	TGTGCCAGCAGTTTCCAGACAGCCACTGAAGCTTTCTTT
TRBJ2-5	.	TRBV6-2/TRBV6-3	.	CASSYSGGGQYQETQYF	TGTGCCAGCAGTTACTCTGGGGGCGGACAGTACCAAGAGACCCAGTACTTC
TRBJ2-1	.	TRBV9	TRBD2	CASSIQGSGRAYNEQFF	TGTGCCAGCTCCATACAGGGTAGCGGGAGGGCCTACAATGAGCAGTTCTTC
TRBJ2-2	once	TRBV7-6	TRBD1	CASSLAGTGVTGELFF	TGTGCCAGCAGCTTAGCCGGGACAGGGGTAACCGGGGAGCTGTTTTTT
TRBJ2-2	.	TRBV7-2	.	CASSLVRGATNTGELFF	TGTGCCAGCAGCTTAGTTCGGGGGGCAACGAACACCGGGGAGCTGTTTTTT
TRBJ1-1	.	TRBV5-1	TRBD1	CASSFTGGSNTEAFF	TGCGCCAGCAGCTTTACAGGGGGCTCGAACACTGAAGCTTTCTTT
TRBJ1-3	.	TRBV6-6	.	CASSYAGLTSGNTIYF	TGTGCCAGCAGTTACGCAGGGTTGACTTCTGGAAACACCATATATTTT
TRBJ2-5	.	TRBV11-3	TRBD1	CASPKGQIQETQYF	TGTGCCAGCCCAAAGGGACAGATCCAAGAGACCCAGTACTTC
TRBJ1-2	.	TRBV19	TRBD1	CASSIATGTDFLWSYTF	TGTGCCAGTAGTATAGCCACTGGGACAGATTTTCTATGGAGCTACACCTTC
TRBJ1-6	.	TRBV15	.	CATSPLQDNSPLHF	TGTGCCACCAGCCCACTTCAGGATAATTCACCCCTCCACTTT
TRBJ1-6	.	TRBV28	TRBD1	CASSQAFFGTVGYNSPLHF	TGTGCCAGCAGTCAGGCCTTTTTTGGGACAGTTGGATATAATTCACCCCTCCACTTT
TRBJ2-5	.	TRBV7-2	TRBD2	CASSFRTSRETQYF	TGTGCCAGCAGCTTTCGGACTAGCAGAGAGACCCAGTACTTC
TRBJ2-5	.	TRBV7-9	TRBD2	CASSHTSGRETQYF	TGTGCCAGCAGTCACACTAGCGGGAGGGAGACCCAGTACTTC
TRBJ1-5	.	TRBV15	.	CATSKVWEGHQPQHF	TGTGCCACCAGCAAAGTGTGGGAGGGTCATCAGCCCCAGCATTTT
TRBJ2-1	.	TRBV7-9	.	CASSLSPSSYNEQFF	TGTGCCAGCAGCTTAAGTCCGAGCTCCTACAATGAGCAGTTCTTC
TRBJ2-5	.	TRBV9	TRBD1	CASSPDRVQETQYF	TGTGCCAGCAGCCCCGACAGGGTCCAAGAGACCCAGTACTTC
TRBJ2-6	.	TRBV29-1	.	CSVHLPGLTLSGANVLTF	TGCAGCGTTCACCTCCCGGGACTGACCCTCTCTGGGGCCAACGTCCTGACTTTC
TRBJ1-5	once	TRBV7-2	.	CASSLQGSQPQHF	TGTGCCAGCAGTTTACAGGGCTCCCAGCCCCAGCATTTT
TRBJ1-2	.	TRBV7-2	TRBD1	CASTVGQGALFNYGYTF	TGTGCCAGCACCGTCGGACAGGGGGCGCTCTTTAACTATGGCTACACCTTC
TRBJ2-3	.	TRBV18	TRBD1	CASSPDRQGSGDTQYF	TGTGCCAGCTCACCAGATCGACAGGGCTCGGGAGATACGCAGTATTTT
TRBJ2-7	.	TRBV7-9	TRBD1	CASSPWTGQPYEQYF	TGTGCCAGCAGCCCCTGGACAGGGCAACCCTACGAGCAGTACTTC